Presented here are 10 T cell receptor beta chains from one specimen sequenced in a study of control samples from healthy donors and cancer patients. The protocol was immunoSEQ multiplex PCR, while the TCRdb copy is restricted to in-frame clones and leaves out a portion. This sample has 90,000 to 140,000 clones; 80% to 90% occur once, and the top ten carry approximately 13%. Sequencing was done on a sample of blood. The receptors stem from a woman aged 45-65 years in good health.

The rearrangement uses TRBV19 and TRBJ2-1, with 7 positions matching TRBD2. Germline values: CDR1 LNHDA, CDR2 SQIVND (reference sequence). V lost 8 bases to trimming and J lost 0 bases; unmatched junction nucleotides: 13. This CDR3 spans 17 amino acids. The CDR3 loop reads CASAPFLGGSSYNEQFF. DNA for the CDR3: TGTGCCAGTGCCCCATTCTTGGGGGGGAGCTCCTACAATGAGCAGTTCTTC.

This chain uses TRBV15 with TRBJ2-3, with D hard to call. Trimming stripped 0 bases from V and 5 bases from J, with 9 bases between. The germline V gene has CDR1 LNHNV and CDR2 YYDKDF (reference sequence). CDR3 size: 14 residues. The CDR3 reads CATSRDVRLDTQYF. As DNA, the CDR3 is TGTGCCACCAGCAGAGATGTAAGGTTAGATACGCAGTATTTT.

The chain recombines TRBV27 with TRBJ2-5; D uncertain. The germline gives CDR1 MNHEY, CDR2 SMNVEV (reference sequence). This CDR3 comprises 13 residues. V was clipped by 8 bases and J by 0 bases, with 10 bases between them. The CDR3: CASGRDNQETQYF. DNA for the CDR3: TGTGCCAGCGGGCGAGACAACCAAGAGACCCAGTACTTC.

The rearrangement joins TRBV2 to TRBJ1-6; 7 bases line up with TRBD1. This CDR3 comprises 15 residues. CDR1 SNHLY and CDR2 FYNNEI come from the germline V gene. After removal of 3 bases from V and 8 bases from J, the junction contained 7 bases not matched to a gene. CDR3 DNA sequence: TGTGCCAGCAGTGAGGAGACAGGGATATATTCACCCCTCCACTTT. As protein: CASSEETGIYSPLHF.

The chain joins TRBV20-1 to TRBJ2-3; D gene unclear. The CDR3 is made up of 16 amino acids. CDR1 and CDR2 (germline): DFQATT, SNEGSKA (reference sequence). V lost 3 bases, J lost 4 bases, and 20 bases lay in between. The CDR3: CSASSGFGGVADTQYF. CDR3 nucleotide sequence: TGCAGTGCTAGTTCCGGGTTCGGCGGTGTTGCAGATACGCAGTATTTT.

The gene calls are TRBV21-1 and TRBJ2-1; TRBD1, the D gene given by the table, was not confirmed from the DNA. TRBV21-1 corresponds to a pseudogene. The length of the CDR3 is 15 residues. The CDR3 DNA is TGTACCAGCAGCAAGTCTCGCGACAGGGGCAATGAGCAGTTCTTC. This encodes CTSSKSRDRGNEQFF.

The chain couples TRBV20-1 to TRBJ1-4, with 9 bases lining up with TRBD1. V lost 3 bases to trimming and J lost 6 bases; unmatched junction nucleotides: 8. This CDR3 contains 15 residues. Germline V CDR1 and CDR2: DFQATT, SNEGSKA (reference sequence). The CDR3 loop is CSASSPTGGYEKLFF. CDR3 bases: TGCAGTGCTAGTTCTCCAACAGGGGGCTATGAAAAACTGTTTTTT.

The genes are TRBV29-1 and TRBJ2-2; no firm D call. Trimming took off 2 bases at V and 2 bases at J, with 6 bases between the two ends. The CDR3 sequence is 13 residues long. Germline loops: CDR1 SQVTM, CDR2 ANQGSEA. The chain's CDR3 is CSVEIRNTGELFF. The CDR3 bases are TGCAGCGTTGAAATAAGAAACACCGGGGAGCTGTTTTTT.

The chain is built from TRBV19 and TRBJ1-4; no firm D call. The ends were cut back, 3 bases at V and 3 bases at J, with 8 bases in the middle. CDR3 length: 14 residues. CDR1 and CDR2 (germline): LNHDA, SQIVND (reference sequence). CDR3 sequence reads: CASSIWESNEKLFF. The DNA of the CDR3 is TGTGCCAGTAGTATTTGGGAGTCTAATGAAAAACTGTTTTTT.

The chain recombines TRBV6-1 with TRBJ2-1; D perhaps matches TRBD1 (6 bases). V lost 3 bases, J lost 9 bases, and 9 bases lay in between. The germline V gene encodes CDR1 MNHNS and CDR2 SASEGT. This CDR3 is built from 12 residues. The CDR3 region is CASSDPGAEQFF. CDR3 sequence (DNA): TGTGCCAGCAGTGACCCAGGGGCTGAGCAGTTCTTC.